This T cell receptor beta chain was found in a study of T-cell memory formation after mild COVID-19. This clonotype was seen only a few times. Antigen: not known. MiXCR, run by TCRdb on the 5' RACE reads, gives a single entry per CDR3 protein. The sample comprises approximately 260,000 distinct CDR3 sequences, about a sixth of which are singletons, and 23% rests with the top ten. Per germline, CDR1 LNHNV and CDR2 YYDKDF (reference sequence). The CDR3 is made up of 13 amino acids. Trimming left V 5 bases short and J 1 base short, with 8 bases between. General study results and limits: The main location of contracting CD4+ clones was CM and EM, and that of contracting CD8+ clones was EMRA. Later expanders leaned toward CD4+, whereas clones contracting from day 15 to 85 were balanced CD4/CD8.

The V gene is TRBV15, the J gene TRBJ1-1; no definite D call. This clonotype originated in a man aged 18 to 35 who had mild COVID-19 (a few samples of this study predate the infection). Cell type and time point are not known. Sequenced material: PBMCs or a T cell subset sorted from them (not recorded which). The CDR3 nucleotides are TGTGCCACCAGCCCTACGCCGAACACTGAAGCTTTCTTT. Protein sequence: CATSPTPNTEAFF.